The next 13 T cell receptor beta chains were all read from a single sample in a study of T cells in Graves' hyperthyroidism and ophthalmopathy. RNA transcripts gave rise to amplified TCR beta CDR3 regions. HTBI primers were the set used in a first-round RT-PCR of the TCR CDR3. TCRdb re-derived calls from the multiplex PCR reads in MiXCR, one entry per CDR3 protein. The repertoire consists of over 350,000 distinct CDR3 sequences, with around 18% occurring once and the leading ten covering 35% to 50%. Sequencing used blood. Receptors were obtained from a young man with Graves' ophthalmopathy.

This chain connects TRBV4-1 to TRBJ2-7; the D gene is possibly TRBD2 (6 bases). Germline loops: CDR1 MGHRA, CDR2 YSYEKL. The CDR3 has 15 amino acids. Trimming left V 0 bases short and J 2 bases short, with 11 bases between. CDR3 region: CASSQDSGLAYEQYF. CDR3 bases: TGCGCCAGCAGCCAAGACTCGGGACTGGCCTACGAGCAGTACTTC.

This clonotype was picked up many times. The rearrangement links TRBV11-1 to TRBJ1-1; tentatively, D is TRBD1 (5 bases). Trimming took off 5 bases at V and 1 base at J, with 14 bases between the two ends. The CDR3 contains 15 residues. Germline V gives CDR1 SGHAT, CDR2 FQDESV (reference sequence). The CDR3 DNA is TGTGCCAGCAGCCCCGGCAGGGACCGGAACACTGAAGCTTTCTTT. Amino acid sequence: CASSPGRDRNTEAFF.

In its sample, this clonotype was seen many times. The chain is built from TRBV7-2 and TRBJ2-3; a weak D match, TRBD2 (5 bases). CDR1 is SGHTA, CDR2 FQGNSA, per germline. The CDR3 is made up of 17 amino acids. Trimming cost V 5 bases and J 4 bases, with 22 bases left between them. CDR3 sequence: CASSPPLGSGVSDTQYF. The DNA for the CDR3 is TGTGCCAGCAGCCCCCCCTTGGGCTCCGGGGTCTCAGATACGCAGTATTTT. Full variable domain (remainder filled in from reference TRBV7-2 and TRBJ2-3): GAGVSQSPSNKVTEKGKDVELRCDPISGHTALYWYRQSLGQGLEFLIYFQGNSAPDKSGLPSDRFSAERTGGSVSTLTIQRTQQEDSAVYLCASSPPLGSGVSDTQYFGPGTRLTVL.

This clonotype was seen at least ten times. The chain joins TRBV9 to TRBJ1-1; D might be TRBD1 (5 bases). The CDR3 is 14 amino acids. Germline values: CDR1 SGDLS, CDR2 YYNGEE. V lost 4 bases, J lost 4 bases, and 14 bases lay in between. The CDR3 loop reads CASSSPGRSTEAFF. The CDR3 bases are TGTGCCAGCAGCTCCCCGGGGCGAAGCACTGAAGCTTTCTTT.

The V and J genes are TRBV5-1 and TRBJ2-7, with 9 bases matching TRBD2. Trimming at V came to 4 bases and at J to 2 bases, leaving 4 bases not matched to a gene. The V gene's germline CDR1 is SGHRS and CDR2 YFSETQ. The CDR3 consists of 14 residues. Written as DNA, the CDR3 is TGCGCCAGCAGCGCGGGGGGGCTTGCCTACGAGCAGTACTTC. It codes for CASSAGGLAYEQYF.

This clonotype was seen a few times. The chain links TRBV6-1 to TRBJ2-6; no definite D call. The CDR3 runs to 18 residues. V lost 5 bases and J lost 1, with 18 bases in between. Per germline, CDR1 MNHNS and CDR2 SASEGT. CDR3 sequence: CASSTLIVPGSGANVLTF. CDR3 nucleotide sequence: TGTGCCAGCAGTACCCTGATCGTACCAGGATCTGGGGCCAACGTCCTGACTTTC.

This clonotype was observed many times. The gene calls are TRBV5-1 and TRBJ2-1; D remains ambiguous. The V gene lost 2 bases and the J gene lost 8 bases, with 8 bases spanning the gap. This CDR3 spans 12 amino acids. The V gene's germline CDR1 is SGHRS and CDR2 YFSETQ. The CDR3 sequence is CASSFGEYEQFF. The CDR3 DNA sequence: TGCGCCAGCAGCTTCGGCGAGTATGAGCAGTTCTTC.

The table lists this clonotype with many counts. The rearrangement joins TRBV7-8 to TRBJ2-3; 8 nucleotides line up with TRBD2. This CDR3 has 19 amino acids. The germline V gene has CDR1 SGHVS and CDR2 FQNEAQ. Trimming cost V 0 bases and J 4 bases; bases outside gene matches: 15. CDR3 bases: TGTGCCAGCAGCTTAGCTTCTGGGAGACAGCGGGGGCCTCCAGATACGCAGTATTTT. Amino acid sequence: CASSLASGRQRGPPDTQYF.

This clonotype was detected many times. The chain couples TRBV13 to TRBJ1-6; 8 bases fit TRBD1. The CDR3 is made up of 16 amino acids. Per the germline V gene, CDR1 is PRHDT and CDR2 is FYEKMQ (reference sequence). V dropped 5 bases and J dropped 9; count of bases not matched to a gene: 12. CDR3 in amino acids: CASSPRRQGNSSPLHF. The CDR3 nucleotides read TGTGCCAGCAGCCCCAGGCGACAGGGGAATAGTTCACCCCTCCACTTT.

Many counts were recorded for this clonotype. This chain connects TRBV5-1 to TRBJ2-1, with D perhaps TRBD1 or TRBD2 (5 bases each). Germline loops: CDR1 SGHRS, CDR2 YFSETQ. Between the trimmed V and J ends, which lost 0 bases and 4 bases, there was a span of 14 bases. The CDR3 covers 16 residues. The CDR3 loop reads CASSLALGEGYNEQFF. The CDR3 coding sequence is TGCGCCAGCAGCTTGGCTCTGGGGGAAGGTTACAATGAGCAGTTCTTC.

This clonotype was detected a few times. The CDR3 protein is CASSPTGKNEQFF. The CDR3 DNA follows: TGTGCCAGCAGTCCGACAGGGAAGAATGAGCAGTTCTTC. The chain links TRBV12-3 or TRBV12-4 to TRBJ2-1, with 7 bases identical to TRBD1. V shed 5 bases, J shed 7 bases, and the junction held 5 bases outside the gene matches. CDR3 size: 13 residues.

In its sample, this clonotype was seen many times. Here the CDR3 reads CASSYGSGLAHEQFF. The CDR3 DNA is TGCGCCAGCAGCTACGGTTCAGGACTAGCACATGAGCAGTTCTTC. The genes are TRBV5-1 and TRBJ2-1, with 8 positions matching TRBD2. J lost 8 bases, V lost 3 bases, and 10 bases had no gene match. Germline CDR1 is SGHRS and CDR2 is YFSETQ. CDR3 length: 15 residues.

This chain links TRBV28 with TRBJ2-3, with 7 positions matching TRBD2. The V gene end was trimmed by 3 bases and the J gene end by 9 bases; junction bases not matched to a gene: 12. Germline V gene sequence: CDR1 MDHEN, CDR2 SYDVKM. The CDR3 extends over 15 amino acids. The CDR3 bases are TGTGCCAGCAGTTTTAAGAGGGAGGGCCTTTTGACGCAGTATTTT. Encoded protein: CASSFKREGLLTQYF.